The 5 T cell receptor beta chains below come from one sample, sequenced in a study of T-cell reconstitution after alpha-beta-depleted transplantation in children. The library targeted TCRbeta and was prepared with unique molecular identifiers. TCRdb used MiXCR to reprocess the PCR reads, holding one entry per CDR3 protein. The table has about 440,000 distinct CDR3 sequences, over 40% seen once. The sample in question was PBMCs, obtained before TCRalphabeta/CD19-depleted stem cell transplant. The receptors come from a girl aged 2-10 years with aplastic anemia, due to receive a stem cell transplant.

This clonotype was observed a handful of times. The chain joins TRBV6-1 to TRBJ1-2; 7 nucleotides match TRBD1. J was trimmed by 8 bases and V by 8 bases; bases with no gene match: 11. Germline loops: CDR1 MNHNS, CDR2 SASEGT. The CDR3 is 13 residues long. CDR3 sequence (DNA): TGTGCCAGCGGCCTCGACAGGGCAGGGGGCTACACCTTC. Translated, it gives CASGLDRAGGYTF.

Concerning this clonotype itself: One end of the junction does not line up with germline, which may come from a read error. The CDR3 DNA follows: TGTGCCATCAGTGAGCCGGGCTCCGACGAGCAGTACTTC. Amino acid sequence: CAISEPGSDEQYF. The gene calls are TRBV10-3 and TRBJ2-7; D not certain. The CDR3 has 13 residues. Germline CDR1 is ENHRY and CDR2 is SYGVKD.

This chain joins TRBV7-6 and TRBJ2-7, with 9 bases identical to TRBD1. Germline loops: CDR1 SGHVS, CDR2 FNYEAQ. V trimming: 5 bases; J trimming: 3 bases; junction bases outside the gene matches: 8. The CDR3 has 15 residues. CDR3 DNA: TGTGCCAGCAGCGCCGGACAGGGGACAGGCTACGAGCAGTACTTC. As protein: CASSAGQGTGYEQYF.

The CDR3 DNA is TGTGCCAGCGAGGATCCGGGCGAGACCCAGTACTTC. Amino acids: CASEDPGETQYF. V gene TRBV6-1 combines with J gene TRBJ2-5, with D unclear. The CDR3 runs 12 residues. CDR1 is MNHNS and CDR2 is SASEGT in the germline V gene. V lost 8 bases and J 5 bases, leaving 12 bases between the germline ends.

A few counts support this clonotype. This sequence joins TRBV30 and TRBJ2-7, with D possibly being TRBD1 or TRBD2 (5 bases each). V gave up 2 bases and J gave up 5 bases, with 19 bases separating them. The CDR3 consists of 15 residues. Germline CDR1 GTSNPN, CDR2 SVGIG (reference sequence). CDR3 in amino acids: CAWSFSMGDGHEQYF. The CDR3 DNA reads TGTGCCTGGAGTTTTTCTATGGGGGACGGACACGAGCAGTACTTC.